This T cell receptor (beta chain) appears in the sequencing data of a study of T cell repertoires in cytomegalovirus infection. Whole-study context: Used in the study were CMV epitopes, some recently identified and HLA-C-restricted, others well-studied and HLA-B-restricted. Public TCR beta signatures were indicative of both CMV infection and a matching HLA type. Study-wide results and limits: The study found HLA-C-restricted CMV-specific TCR beta clonotypes dominating the ex vivo response. Frequencies of public TCR beta families were cumulated, and this identified carriers of CMV plus the relevant HLA.

This clonotype occurred many times. Its antigen is not identified. Trimming took 7 bases from V and 4 from J; bases not matched to a gene: 8. Germline CDR1 is LNHDA and CDR2 is SQIVND (reference sequence). This CDR3 contains 15 residues. Via MiXCR, TCRdb re-called the reads, giving one row per CDR3 protein. Altogether some 310,000 distinct CDR3 sequences are present, just under 25% being singletons, with the ten largest covering 10% to 15%. The chain combines TRBV19 with TRBJ1-5, with TRBD1 matching over 9 bases. This sequence was found in a human donor in good health (CMV status not recorded). Some clones in this sample may be carry-over from other donors' samples. This specimen consisted of cultured PBMCs, obtained from culture after CMV antigen stimulation. The CDR3 bases are TGTGCCAGTACTTACGACGGGACAGGGAATCAGCCCCAGCATTTT. Translation: CASTYDGTGNQPQHF.